This T cell receptor beta chain appears in the sequencing data of a study of T cells in Graves' hyperthyroidism and ophthalmopathy. Study-level results: With a median lead of around 6.7 months before onset, the model predicted ophthalmopathy.

Patients between 18 and 65 years old had hyperthyroidism, newly diagnosed and lasting under 2 months. This clonotype came up a few times. Its antigen is unknown. Template material for amplifying TCR beta CDR3 regions consisted of RNA transcripts. The study used the HTBI primer set for a first-round RT-PCR of the TCR CDR3. TCRdb reprocessed the multiplex PCR reads with MiXCR, giving one entry per CDR3 protein. The sample carries under 400,000 distinct CDR3 sequences, approximately 15% recorded once. The CDR3 totals 16 residues. Germline V gives CDR1 SGHRS, CDR2 YFSETQ. V shed 0 bases, J shed 2 bases, and the junction held 7 bases outside the gene matches.

V and J are TRBV5-1 and TRBJ2-5; 7 bases map to TRBD2. Sample: blood. The clonotype originates from a woman aged 55-70 years with Graves' hyperthyroidism. The CDR3 nucleotides are TGCGCCAGCAGCTTGGGGTCGACTAGCTATCAAGAGACCCAGTACTTC. This translates into CASSLGSTSYQETQYF.